What follows are 13 T cell receptor beta chains derived from one specimen sequenced in a study of OX40 agonist ivuxolimab in advanced cancers. Clones were read by immunoSEQ multiplex PCR, and TCRdb kept only the in-frame ones, dropping some. In the table there are fewer than 65,000 clones, 88% of which are singletons. The sample here was CD4+ or CD8+ T cells sorted from blood, taken in a trial of the OX40 agonist ivuxolimab. These receptors all come from an adult with an advanced solid tumor such as melanoma, head and neck, liver or kidney cancer.

This clone came up once. V is TRBV2 and J is TRBJ2-2; TRBD2 might be the D (6 bases). There are 15 residues in the CDR3. Germline assignment: CDR1 SNHLY and CDR2 FYNNEI. V shed 4 bases and J shed 4 bases, with 13 bases lying between them. CDR3 sequence (DNA): TGTGCCAGCAGTGCCCGGACTACCCTCACCGGGGAGCTGTTTTTT. Its translation is CASSARTTLTGELFF.

The rearrangement joins TRBV7-6 to TRBJ2-1; either TRBD1 or TRBD2 may supply D (5 bases each). The CDR3 runs to 15 residues. Germline values: CDR1 SGHVS, CDR2 FNYEAQ. Trimming pared 4 bases from V and 12 bases from J, leaving 22 bases between. CDR3 sequence (DNA): TGTGCCAGCAGCTCGCCCACCCGGGACCCTGGGTGGCAGTTCTTC. Protein product: CASSSPTRDPGWQFF. Based on the CDR3 plus reference TRBV7-6 and TRBJ2-1, the full variable domain is GAGVSQSPRYKVTKRGQDVALRCDPISGHVSLYWYRQALGQGPEFLTYFNYEAQQDKSGLPNDRFSAERPEGSISTLTIQRTEQRDSAMYRCASSSPTRDPGWQFFGPGTRLTVL.

The chain carries TRBV19 and TRBJ1-2; no clear D. Germline V gene sequence: CDR1 LNHDA, CDR2 SQIVND (reference sequence). With 4 bases removed from V and 0 bases from J, the gap between germline ends came to 18 bases. The CDR3 is 17 amino acids. The CDR3 DNA is TGTGCCAGTAGTAGAAAACTATCGACGGGGTCTAACTATGGCTACACCTTC. Protein product: CASSRKLSTGSNYGYTF.

The CDR3 loop reads CASSQDPTGPNTEAFF. In nucleotides, the CDR3 is TGCGCCAGCAGCCAAGATCCAACAGGGCCGAACACTGAAGCTTTCTTT. This chain connects TRBV4-1 to TRBJ1-1, with D possibly matching TRBD1 (6 bases). V was pared by 0 bases and J by 1 base, with 12 bases between. The length of the CDR3 is 16 residues. Germline CDR1 MGHRA, CDR2 YSYEKL.

This clone occurred once. The gene calls are TRBV11-2 and TRBJ2-1; TRBD2 matches at 10 bases. Germline CDR1 SGHAT, CDR2 FQNNGV. The CDR3 covers 14 residues. J was trimmed by 9 bases and V by 5 bases; bases with no gene match: 7. The CDR3 nucleotides are TGTGCCAGCAGCCCCAGTCTAGCGGGAGTTGAGCAGTTCTTC. Amino acids: CASSPSLAGVEQFF. The whole variable domain, filled in from reference TRBV11-2 and TRBJ2-1, reads EAGVAQSPRYKIIEKRQSVAFWCNPISGHATLYWYQQILGQGPKLLIQFQNNGVVDDSQLPKDRFSAERLKGVDSTLKIQPAKLEDSAVYLCASSPSLAGVEQFFGPGTRLTVL.

The chain combines TRBV6-6 with TRBJ1-2, with a tentative D call TRBD1 (6 bases). CDR1 MNHNY and CDR2 SVGAGI come from the germline V gene (reference sequence). The CDR3 is made up of 13 amino acids. With 6 bases removed from V and 2 bases from J, the gap between germline ends came to 10 bases. For the CDR3, the DNA is TGTGCCAGCAGCCGCGGACAGAACTATGGCTACACCTTC. Amino acid sequence: CASSRGQNYGYTF.

The rearrangement links TRBV10-1 to TRBJ1-2; TRBD1 agrees at 8 bases. Germline CDR1 reads WNHNN; CDR2 reads SYGVQD (reference sequence). The V and J ends lost 3 bases and 8 bases, in that order; junction bases with no gene match: 5. The CDR3 is 13 amino acids. CDR3 protein: CASSEGQGAGYTF. For the CDR3, the DNA is TGCGCCAGCAGTGAAGGGCAGGGGGCCGGCTACACCTTC.

The gene calls are TRBV9 and TRBJ1-1; unclear D gene. The V gene lost 1 base and the J gene lost 8 bases, with 15 bases spanning the gap. Germline CDR1 reads SGDLS; CDR2 reads YYNGEE. This CDR3 is 14 amino acids long. The CDR3 nucleotides read TGTGCCAGCAGCGTAACGAGAGACGGGGAAGAAGCTTTCTTT. This gives the protein CASSVTRDGEEAFF.

The gene calls are TRBV19 and TRBJ2-1; 8 nucleotides align to TRBD2. The CDR3 is made up of 14 amino acids. Looked up from germline, CDR1 is LNHDA and CDR2 is SQIVND (reference sequence). Unmatched junction bases numbered 8, after V lost 8 bases and J lost 5 bases. CDR3 residues: CASCTSGNNNEQFF. In DNA form, the CDR3 reads TGTGCCAGTTGTACTAGCGGAAACAACAATGAGCAGTTCTTC.

This rearrangement joins TRBV10-3 to TRBJ2-2; TRBD2 might be the D (5 bases). The germline V gene has CDR1 ENHRY and CDR2 SYGVKD. CDR3 length: 15 residues. V was pared by 2 bases and J by 1 base, with 8 bases between. As DNA, the CDR3 is TGTGCCATCAGTGAGGGACGGGAGAACACCGGGGAGCTGTTTTTT. Translation gives CAISEGRENTGELFF.

CDR3 nucleotides: TGCGCCAGCAGCCCATGGACAGGGCCCCAAGAGACCCAGTACTTC. Amino acid sequence: CASSPWTGPQETQYF. The chain is built from TRBV5-1 and TRBJ2-5; 8 positions agree with TRBD1. The CDR3 is 15 residues long. CDR1 is SGHRS, CDR2 YFSETQ, per germline. Germline trimming cut 4 bases from V and 1 base from J; bases unmatched to any gene: 6.

The chain couples TRBV29-1 to TRBJ1-3; maybe TRBD1 (6 bases). CDR3 length: 13 residues. The V gene's germline CDR1 is SQVTM and CDR2 ANQGSEA. The CDR3, as DNA: TGCAGTGCCTCAGGGGTAGCTGGAAACACCATATATTTT. This encodes CSASGVAGNTIYF.

The sample holds a few counts of this clone. This chain uses TRBV4-1 with TRBJ2-1; 7 positions match TRBD2. Germline values: CDR1 MGHRA, CDR2 YSYEKL. V dropped 3 bases and J dropped 8; count of bases not matched to a gene: 7. This CDR3 has 14 residues. The CDR3 nucleotides read TGCGCCAGCAGCCAGGGACTTGGGGGGGATGAGCAGTTCTTC. Amino acids: CASSQGLGGDEQFF.